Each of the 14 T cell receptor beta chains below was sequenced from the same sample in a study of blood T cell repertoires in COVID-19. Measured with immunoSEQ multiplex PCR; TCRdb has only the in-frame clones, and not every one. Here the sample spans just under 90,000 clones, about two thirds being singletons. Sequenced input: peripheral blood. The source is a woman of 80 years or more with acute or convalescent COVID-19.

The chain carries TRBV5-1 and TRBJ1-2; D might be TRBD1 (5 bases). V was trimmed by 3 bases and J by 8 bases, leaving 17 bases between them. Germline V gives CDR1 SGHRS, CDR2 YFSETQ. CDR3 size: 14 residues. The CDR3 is CASSSPPGVSGYTF. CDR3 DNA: TGCGCCAGCAGCTCCCCACCGGGGGTGAGCGGCTACACCTTC.

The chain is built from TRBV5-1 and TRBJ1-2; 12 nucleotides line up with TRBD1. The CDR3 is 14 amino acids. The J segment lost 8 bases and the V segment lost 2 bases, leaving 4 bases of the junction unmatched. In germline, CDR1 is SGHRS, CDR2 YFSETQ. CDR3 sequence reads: CASSFGTGGLGYTF. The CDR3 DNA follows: TGCGCCAGCAGCTTCGGGACAGGGGGCTTGGGCTACACCTTC.

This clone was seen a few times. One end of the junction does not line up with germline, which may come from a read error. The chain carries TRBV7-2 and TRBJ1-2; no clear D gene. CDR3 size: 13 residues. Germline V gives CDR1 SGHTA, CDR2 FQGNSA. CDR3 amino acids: CASSLGSPRFENF. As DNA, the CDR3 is TGTGCCAGCAGCTTAGGATCCCCCCGGTTCGAAAACTTC.

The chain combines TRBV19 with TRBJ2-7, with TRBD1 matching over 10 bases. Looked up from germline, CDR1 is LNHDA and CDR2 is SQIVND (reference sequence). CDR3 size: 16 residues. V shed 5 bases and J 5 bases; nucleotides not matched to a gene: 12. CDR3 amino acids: CASSVLRGQGLNEQYF. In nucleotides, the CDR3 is TGTGCCAGTAGTGTCCTCAGGGGACAGGGGCTCAACGAGCAGTACTTC.

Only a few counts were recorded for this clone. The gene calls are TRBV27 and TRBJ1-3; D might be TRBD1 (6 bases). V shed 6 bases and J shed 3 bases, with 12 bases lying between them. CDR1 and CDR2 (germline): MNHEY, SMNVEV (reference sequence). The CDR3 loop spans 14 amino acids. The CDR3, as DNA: TGTGCCAGCAGACCACAGGGAATTGGAAACACCATATATTTT. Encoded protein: CASRPQGIGNTIYF.

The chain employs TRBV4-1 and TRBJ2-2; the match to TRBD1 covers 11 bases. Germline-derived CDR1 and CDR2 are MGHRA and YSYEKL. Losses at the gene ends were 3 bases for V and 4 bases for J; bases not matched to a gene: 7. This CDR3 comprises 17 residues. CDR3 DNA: TGCGCCAGCAGCCACCCTCAGGGGACAGGGGGCACCGGGGAGCTGTTTTTT. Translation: CASSHPQGTGGTGELFF.

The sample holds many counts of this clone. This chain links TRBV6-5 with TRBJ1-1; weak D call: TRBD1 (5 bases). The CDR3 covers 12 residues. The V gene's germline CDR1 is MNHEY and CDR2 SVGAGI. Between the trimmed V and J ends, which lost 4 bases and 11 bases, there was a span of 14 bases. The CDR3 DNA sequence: TGTGCCAGCAGTTTGGGGGGACGGGCGGCTTTCTTT. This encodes CASSLGGRAAFF.

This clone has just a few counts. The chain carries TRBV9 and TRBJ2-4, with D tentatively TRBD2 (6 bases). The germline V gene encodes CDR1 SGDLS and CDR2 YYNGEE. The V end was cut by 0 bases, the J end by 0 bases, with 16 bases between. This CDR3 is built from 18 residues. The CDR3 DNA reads TGTGCCAGCAGCGTAGACGGAGGAGGGGCCGAAGCCAAAAACATTCAGTACTTC. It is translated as CASSVDGGGAEAKNIQYF. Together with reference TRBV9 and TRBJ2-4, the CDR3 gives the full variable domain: DSGVTQTPKHLITATGQRVTLRCSPRSGDLSVYWYQQSLDQGLQFLIQYYNGEERAKGNILERFSAQQFPDLHSELNLSSLELGDSALYFCASSVDGGGAEAKNIQYFGAGTRLSVL.

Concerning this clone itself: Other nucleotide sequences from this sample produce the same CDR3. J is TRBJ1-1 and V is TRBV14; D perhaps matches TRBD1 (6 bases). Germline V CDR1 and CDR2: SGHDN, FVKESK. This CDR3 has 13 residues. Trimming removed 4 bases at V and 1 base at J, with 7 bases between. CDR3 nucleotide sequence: TGTGCCAGCAGCCTACAGGGGAACACTGAAGCTTTCTTT. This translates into CASSLQGNTEAFF.

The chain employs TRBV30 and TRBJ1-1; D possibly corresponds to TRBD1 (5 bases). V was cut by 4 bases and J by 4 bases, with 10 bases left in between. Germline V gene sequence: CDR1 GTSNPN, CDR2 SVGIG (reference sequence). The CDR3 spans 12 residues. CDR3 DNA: TGTGCCTGGACCAGGGCAGCCACTGAAGCTTTCTTT. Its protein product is CAWTRAATEAFF.

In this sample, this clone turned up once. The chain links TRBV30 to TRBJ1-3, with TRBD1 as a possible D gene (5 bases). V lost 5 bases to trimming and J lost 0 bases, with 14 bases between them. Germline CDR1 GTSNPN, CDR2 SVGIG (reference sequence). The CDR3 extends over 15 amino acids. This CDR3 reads CAWGKGAVSGNTIYF. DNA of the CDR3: TGTGCCTGGGGAAAAGGGGCCGTCTCTGGAAACACCATATATTTT.

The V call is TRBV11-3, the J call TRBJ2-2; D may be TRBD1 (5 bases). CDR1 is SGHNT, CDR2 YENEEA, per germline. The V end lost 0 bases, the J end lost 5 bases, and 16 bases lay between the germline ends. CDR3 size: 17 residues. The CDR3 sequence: CASSLEVGAVFTGELFF. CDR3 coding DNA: TGTGCCAGCAGCTTAGAGGTTGGGGCCGTATTTACCGGGGAGCTGTTTTTT.

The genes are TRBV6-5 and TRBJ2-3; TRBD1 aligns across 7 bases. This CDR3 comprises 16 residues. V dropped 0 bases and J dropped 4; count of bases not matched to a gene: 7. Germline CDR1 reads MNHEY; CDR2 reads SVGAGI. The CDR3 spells CASSYSNRGRSDTQYF. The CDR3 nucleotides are TGTGCCAGCAGTTACTCGAATAGGGGGCGATCAGATACGCAGTATTTT.

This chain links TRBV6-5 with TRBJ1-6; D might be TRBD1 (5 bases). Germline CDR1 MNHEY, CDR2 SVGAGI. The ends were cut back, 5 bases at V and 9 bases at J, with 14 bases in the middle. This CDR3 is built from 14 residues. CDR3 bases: TGTGCCAGCAGTATGGACATAACCTTTTCACCCCTCCACTTT. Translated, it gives CASSMDITFSPLHF.